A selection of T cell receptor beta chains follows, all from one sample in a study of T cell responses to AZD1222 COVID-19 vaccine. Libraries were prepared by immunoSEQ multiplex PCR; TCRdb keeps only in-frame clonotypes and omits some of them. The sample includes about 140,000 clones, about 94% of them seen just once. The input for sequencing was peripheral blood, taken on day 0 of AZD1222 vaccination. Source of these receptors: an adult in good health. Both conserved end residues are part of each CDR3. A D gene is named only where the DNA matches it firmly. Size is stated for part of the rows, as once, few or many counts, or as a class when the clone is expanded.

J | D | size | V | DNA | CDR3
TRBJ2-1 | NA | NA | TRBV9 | TGTGCCAGCAGCGTAGACGGTGAGCAGTTCTTC | CASSVDGEQFF
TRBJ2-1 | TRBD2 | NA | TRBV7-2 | TGTGCCAGCAGCTTAAGGCTAGCGGGGATCTCAGGACGGTACAATGAGCAGTTCTTC | CASSLRLAGISGRYNEQFF
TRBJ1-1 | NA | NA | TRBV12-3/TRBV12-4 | TGTGCCAGCACTGGTATAATGAACACTGAAGCTTTCTTT | CASTGIMNTEAFF
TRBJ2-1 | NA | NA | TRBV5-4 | TGTGCCAGCAGCTTGGCCGGTGGAAATGAGCAGTTCTTC | CASSLAGGNEQFF
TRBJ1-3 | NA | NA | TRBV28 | TGTGCCAGCAAAGGTGGGGGATTATCCTCTGGAAACACCATATATTTT | CASKGGGLSSGNTIYF
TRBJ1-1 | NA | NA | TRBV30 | TGTGCCCGTGATAAGGGGAACACTGAAGCTTTCTTT | CARDKGNTEAFF
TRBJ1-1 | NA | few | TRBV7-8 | TGTGCCAGCAGCTTAGGAGTCATAGGTGCCGAAGCTTTCTTT | CASSLGVIGAEAFF
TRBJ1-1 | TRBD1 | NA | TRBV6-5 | TGTGCCAGCAGTTACCGAAACAGGGGCACTGAAGCTTTCTTT | CASSYRNRGTEAFF
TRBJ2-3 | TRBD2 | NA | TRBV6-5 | TGTGCCAGCAGTCCTAGCGGGAGACCAGATACGCAGTATTTT | CASSPSGRPDTQYF
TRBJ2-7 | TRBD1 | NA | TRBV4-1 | TGCGCCAGCAGCCCCCGAGTGGACAGGCTCTACGAGCAGTACTTC | CASSPRVDRLYEQYF
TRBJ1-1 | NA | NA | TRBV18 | TGTGCCAGCTCGCCTGAGGGGTTTGTGAACACTGAAGCTTTCTTT | CASSPEGFVNTEAFF
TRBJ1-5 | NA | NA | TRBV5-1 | TGCGCCAGCAGCTTAACGGGACCTAGCAATCAGCCCCAGCATTTT | CASSLTGPSNQPQHF
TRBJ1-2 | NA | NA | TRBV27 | TGTGCCAGCAGTTTAAAGGAGGGAACTAGCTATGGCTACACCTTC | CASSLKEGTSYGYTF
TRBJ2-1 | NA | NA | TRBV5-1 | TGCGCCAGCAGCTTGGGGGCCGCTTCTGAGCAGTTCTTC | CASSLGAASEQFF
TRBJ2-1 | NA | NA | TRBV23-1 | TGCGCCAGCAGTCACTCCAGCAAGCCCCGTCCCCGTCACGGCTCCTACAATGAGCAGTTCTTC | CASSHSSKPRPRHGSYNEQFF
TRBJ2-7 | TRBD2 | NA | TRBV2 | TGTGCCAGCAGTGAAGGCCTGACTAGCGGACCCCCCTACGAGCAGTACTTC | CASSEGLTSGPPYEQYF
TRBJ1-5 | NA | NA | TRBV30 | TGTGCCTGGAGTGTGGGCCAGCCCCAGCATTTT | CAWSVGQPQHF
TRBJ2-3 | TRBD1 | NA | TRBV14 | TGTGCCAGCAGCCAGACAGGGGTTGGCACAGATACGCAGTATTTT | CASSQTGVGTDTQYF
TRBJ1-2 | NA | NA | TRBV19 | TGTGCCAGTAGGGAGGGAAGGGGCTATGGCTACACCTTC | CASREGRGYGYTF
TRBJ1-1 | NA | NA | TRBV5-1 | TGCGCCAGCAGGTTAGAAGGGGAGGGGACTCGTCGCACTGAAGCTTTCTTT | CASRLEGEGTRRTEAFF
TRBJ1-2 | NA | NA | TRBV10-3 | TGTGCCATCCCAAGTTCCAATGGCTACACCTTC | CAIPSSNGYTF
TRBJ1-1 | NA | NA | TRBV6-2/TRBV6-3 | TGTGCCAGCAGTAACAGGGCGGGATGGAACACTGAAGCTTTCTTT | CASSNRAGWNTEAFF
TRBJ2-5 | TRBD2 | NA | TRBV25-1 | TGTGCCAGCAGTGAATGGACTAGCGGGAACAAAGAGACCCAGTACTTC | CASSEWTSGNKETQYF
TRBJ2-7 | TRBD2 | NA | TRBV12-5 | TGTGCTAGTGGTTTGGTACTCCCCCGGGGGGGCGAGCAGTACTTC | CASGLVLPRGGEQYF
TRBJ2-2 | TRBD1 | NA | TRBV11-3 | TGTGCCAGCAGCCCAGGGACAGTGAACACCGGGGAGCTGTTTTTT | CASSPGTVNTGELFF
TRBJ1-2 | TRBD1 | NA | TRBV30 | TGTGCCTGCTGGACAGGGGGCGGCTACACCTTC | CACWTGGGYTF
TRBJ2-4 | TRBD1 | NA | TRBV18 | TGTGCCAGCTCCCCTAGGACAGGTCTAGACATTCAGTACTTC | CASSPRTGLDIQYF
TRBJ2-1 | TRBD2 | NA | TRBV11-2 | TGTGCCAGCAGCCGGACTAGCGGGAGGGCCTACAATGAGCAGTTCTTC | CASSRTSGRAYNEQFF
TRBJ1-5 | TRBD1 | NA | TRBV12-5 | TGTGCTAGTGGTTTGGTACTAGGACAGGGGGACCATTATAGCAATCAGCCCCAGCATTTT | CASGLVLGQGDHYSNQPQHF
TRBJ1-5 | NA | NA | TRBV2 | TGTGCCAGTACCCCAAGGGGTACGCAGGTCCAGCATTTT | CASTPRGTQVQHF
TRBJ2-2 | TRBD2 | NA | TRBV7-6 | TGTGCCAGCAGCTTAGCGTCTATCACCTTAGCGGGAGCCGGGGAGCTGTTTTTT | CASSLASITLAGAGELFF
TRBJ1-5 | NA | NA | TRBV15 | TGTGCCACCAGCAGAGGGGCGTCAGGCAATCAGCCCCAGCATTTT | CATSRGASGNQPQHF